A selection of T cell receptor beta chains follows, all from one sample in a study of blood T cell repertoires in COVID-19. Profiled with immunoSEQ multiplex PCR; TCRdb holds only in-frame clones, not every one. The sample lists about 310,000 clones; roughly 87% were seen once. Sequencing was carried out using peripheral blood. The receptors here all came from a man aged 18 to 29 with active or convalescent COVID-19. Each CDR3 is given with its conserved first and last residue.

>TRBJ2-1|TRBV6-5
CASSYSGDNDNEQFF
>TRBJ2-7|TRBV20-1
CSASSAGLDYEQYF
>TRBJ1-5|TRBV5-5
CASSLRQWTGIGNQPQHF
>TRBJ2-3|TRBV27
CASSLLPGFPDTQYF
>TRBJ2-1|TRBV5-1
CASSLGGSNEQFF
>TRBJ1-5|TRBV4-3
CASSQATGDPIWGQHF
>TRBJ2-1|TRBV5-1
CASSLTPTSGTVEQFF
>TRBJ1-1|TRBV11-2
CASSNDRVGAAFF
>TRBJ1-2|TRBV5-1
CASSSSGFSFYGYTF
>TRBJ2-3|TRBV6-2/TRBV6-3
CASSLGRIAGSTDTQYF
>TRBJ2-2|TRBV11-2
CASSRDRANTGELFF
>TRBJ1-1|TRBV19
CASSMTGNPNTEAFF
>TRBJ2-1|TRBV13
CASTRAPYNEQFF
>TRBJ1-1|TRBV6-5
CASSYNTGNTEAFF
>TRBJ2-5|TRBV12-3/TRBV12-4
CASSFRGATQYF
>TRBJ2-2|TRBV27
CASRDAGPTGELFF
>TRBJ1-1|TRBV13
CASGYRDRGPARAFF
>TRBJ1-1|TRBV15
CATSKAQGARVLEAFF
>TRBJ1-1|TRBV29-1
CSVPAGSGAEAFF
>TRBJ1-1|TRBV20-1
CSALKVAEAFF
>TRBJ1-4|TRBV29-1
CSVSRGKGEKLFF
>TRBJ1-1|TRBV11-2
CASSHSGNTEAFF
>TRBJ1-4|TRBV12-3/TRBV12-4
CASKLTGTVNLFF
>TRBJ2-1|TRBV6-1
CASSVAGGLRNEQFF
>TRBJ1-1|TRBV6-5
CASRRTRGMGTEAFF
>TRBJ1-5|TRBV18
CASATGVGQPQHF
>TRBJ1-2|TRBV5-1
CASSFTGGHGYTF
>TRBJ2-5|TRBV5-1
CASSLEASQETQYF
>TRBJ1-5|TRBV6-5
CASRTFNQPQHF
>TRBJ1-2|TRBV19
CASSTTDRAGGYTF
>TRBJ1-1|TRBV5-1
CASSLVGVGTNTEAFF
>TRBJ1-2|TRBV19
CASSFPTTVVYGYTF
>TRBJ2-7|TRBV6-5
CASQRDSFYEQYF
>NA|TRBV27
CASSIGTALEQYF
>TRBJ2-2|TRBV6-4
CASRGATGSGGELFF
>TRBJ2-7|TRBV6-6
CASSLRDTNYEQYF
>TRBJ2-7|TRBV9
CASSGTSGRKHF
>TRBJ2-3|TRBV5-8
CASNKQGISTDTQYF
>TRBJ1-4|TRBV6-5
CASSYQNRGNEKLFF
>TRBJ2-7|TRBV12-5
CASGLSPLGGGRYEQYF